This TCR beta chain was observed in a study of molecular identifiers for immune sequencing clone quantification. TCRdb independently ran MiXCR on the PCR reads; one entry per CDR3 protein. The sample contains more than 70,000 distinct CDR3 sequences, around 20% of which appear only once. Germline V gives CDR1 LGHNA, CDR2 YSLEER. The CDR3 is 17 amino acids. J lost 4 bases, V lost 1 base, and 7 bases had no gene match. A note on this clonotype: A much more abundant neighbour one base away suggests this may be a read error.

RNA fractions of 10%, 30% or 50% and about 18,000 to 1,000,000 sorted cells were the source of naive CD8 libraries. Sequenced material: naive CD8+ T cells from blood, with Jurkat cell RNA spiked in. Subset: FACS-sorted CD8+CD4-CCR7+CD45RA+ naive T cells. This rearrangement joins TRBV4-3 to TRBJ2-2; 9 bases map to TRBD2. The TCR sequence derives from a human donor in good health. Some libraries in this study had Jurkat cell RNA spiked in. The CDR3: CASSQGPGLAGTGELFF. The CDR3 bases are TGCGCCAGCAGCCAAGGTCCGGGACTAGCAGGCACCGGGGAGCTGTTTTTT.